This entry lists 27 T cell receptor beta chains sequenced from one sample in a study of T cell changes during pregnancy in multiple sclerosis. Profiling relied on immunoSEQ multiplex PCR, and the TCRdb table lists in-frame clones only, not all of them. The table shows approximately 40,000 clones, with roughly nine tenths occurring only once. Sequencing used CD4+ T cells from peripheral blood mononuclear cells, obtained in the first trimester of pregnancy. These receptors were collected from a female donor with multiple sclerosis, enrolled in a pregnancy study.

The gene calls are TRBV4-2 and TRBJ2-7, with 8 bases matching TRBD1. This CDR3 contains 13 residues. The germline CDR1 and CDR2 sequences are LGHNA and YNFKEQ. The junction had 6 bases not matched to a gene; V was cut back by 6 bases and J by 5 bases. CDR3 DNA: TGTGCCAGCAGGAGGACAGGGTCCGACGAGCAGTACTTC. The encoded protein is CASRRTGSDEQYF.

The rearrangement links TRBV6-6 to TRBJ1-2; 9 bases map to TRBD1. The junction had 9 bases not matched to a gene; V was cut back by 9 bases and J by 4 bases. The germline CDR1 and CDR2 sequences are MNHNY and SVGAGI (reference sequence). The CDR3 has 14 amino acids. CDR3 protein: CASDRDREGYGYTF. The CDR3 DNA reads as TGTGCCAGTGATCGGGACAGGGAAGGCTATGGCTACACCTTC.

This chain joins TRBV9 and TRBJ1-1; D gene ambiguous. CDR3 length: 14 residues. Trimming took off 1 base at V and 1 base at J, with 8 bases between the two ends. Looked up from germline, CDR1 is SGDLS and CDR2 is YYNGEE. CDR3 in DNA: TGTGCCAGCAGCGTACAAACAGAGAACACTGAAGCTTTCTTT. Protein product: CASSVQTENTEAFF.

This chain connects TRBV5-1 to TRBJ1-3; D ambiguous. The ends were cut back, 2 bases at V and 0 bases at J, with 24 bases in the middle. Germline V gives CDR1 SGHRS, CDR2 YFSETQ. This CDR3 comprises 20 residues. This CDR3 reads CASSLDRGPTNYDSGNTIYF. The CDR3 DNA is TGCGCCAGCAGCTTAGATAGAGGGCCAACGAACTACGACTCTGGAAACACCATATATTTT.

This clone appeared a few times. The chain uses TRBV7-2 and TRBJ2-7, with 9 bases fitting TRBD1. CDR1 is SGHTA and CDR2 is FQGNSA in the germline V gene. Trimming at V came to 7 bases and at J to 5 bases, leaving 9 bases not matched to a gene. The CDR3 is 14 residues long. The CDR3 coding sequence is TGTGCCAGCACCCCCGGGACAGGGTTCAACGAGCAGTACTTC. Protein sequence: CASTPGTGFNEQYF.

The chain couples TRBV30 to TRBJ1-5; D is undetermined. Germline assignment: CDR1 GTSNPN and CDR2 SVGIG (reference sequence). The V gene lost 1 base and the J gene lost 5 bases, with 18 bases spanning the gap. This CDR3 comprises 16 residues. As DNA, the CDR3 is TGTGCCTGGAGTGAACATGCAACCTTACCTCATCAGCCCCAGCATTTT. The encoded protein is CAWSEHATLPHQPQHF.

Only one count was recorded for this clone. This chain joins TRBV29-1 and TRBJ1-2; D call uncertain. The germline V and J ends were trimmed by 7 bases and 2 bases, with 14 bases remaining between them. Germline CDR1 SQVTM, CDR2 ANQGSEA. This CDR3 is built from 13 residues. This CDR3 is CSAETGNNYGYTF. The CDR3 bases are TGCAGCGCCGAAACCGGGAACAACTATGGCTACACCTTC. Full variable domain (remainder filled in from reference TRBV29-1 and TRBJ1-2): SAVISQKPSRDICQRGTSLTIQCQVDSQVTMMFWYRQQPGQSLTLIATANQGSEATYESGFVIDKFPISRPNLTFSTLTVSNMSPEDSSIYLCSAETGNNYGYTFGSGTRLTVV.

The chain carries TRBV14 and TRBJ1-3; D might be TRBD1 (6 bases). The ends were cut back, 4 bases at V and 0 bases at J, with 13 bases in the middle. The CDR3 covers 16 residues. Germline V gene sequence: CDR1 SGHDN, CDR2 FVKESK. The CDR3 sequence is CASSPLQGRSGNTIYF. CDR3 coding DNA: TGTGCCAGCAGCCCATTACAGGGCCGCTCTGGAAACACCATATATTTT.

The rearrangement uses TRBV29-1 and TRBJ2-4, with 13 bases identical to TRBD2. The CDR3 extends over 18 amino acids. The germline gives CDR1 SQVTM, CDR2 ANQGSEA. J was trimmed by 0 bases and V by 6 bases; bases with no gene match: 11. The CDR3 coding sequence is TGCAGCGTCTTGTCCGGGACTAGCGGGGTTATAGCCAAAAACATTCAGTACTTC. This gives the protein CSVLSGTSGVIAKNIQYF.

The genes are TRBV11-2 and TRBJ1-1, with 7 bases fitting TRBD1. This CDR3 has 14 residues. Germline V gene data show CDR1 as SGHAT and CDR2 as FQNNGV. Trimming at V came to 5 bases and at J to 4 bases, leaving 7 bases not matched to a gene. CDR3 sequence (DNA): TGTGCCAGCAGCGCGGGACAGCTACTCACTGAAGCTTTCTTT. Translation: CASSAGQLLTEAFF.

The CDR3 is CASSLQTGLGEKLFF. DNA for the CDR3: TGCGCCAGCAGCCTTCAGACAGGCCTGGGTGAAAAACTGTTTTTT. The chain has TRBV4-1 and TRBJ1-4, with a tentative D call TRBD1 (6 bases). V was clipped by 4 bases and J by 7 bases, with 16 bases between them. CDR3 length: 15 residues. The germline V gene has CDR1 MGHRA and CDR2 YSYEKL.

The chain recombines TRBV30 with TRBJ1-3; D unclear. Germline V lookup: CDR1 GTSNPN, CDR2 SVGIG (reference sequence). The ends were cut back, 2 bases at V and 3 bases at J, with 20 bases in the middle. The CDR3 totals 17 residues. The CDR3 DNA is TGTGCCTGGAGTAGGTGGAGAGGGCAGTCTCTTGGAAACACCATATATTTT. This codes for CAWSRWRGQSLGNTIYF. Supplemented by reference TRBV30 and TRBJ1-3, the full variable domain reads SQTIHQWPATLVQPVGSPLSLECTVEGTSNPNLYWYRQAAGRGLQLLFYSVGIGQISSEVPQNLSASRPQDRQFILSSKKLLLSDSGFYLCAWSRWRGQSLGNTIYFGEGSWLTVV.

The V call is TRBV6-6, the J call TRBJ2-1, with 15 bases lining up with TRBD2. Germline lookup yields CDR1 MNHNY and CDR2 SVGAGI (reference sequence). The J segment lost 8 bases and the V segment lost 5 bases, leaving 7 bases of the junction unmatched. This CDR3 region has 16 residues. As DNA, the CDR3 is TGTGCCAGCAGTAGCCGGGGACTAGCGGGAGGTTATGAGCAGTTCTTC. It yields the protein CASSSRGLAGGYEQFF.

The chain links TRBV19 to TRBJ2-7, with 11 bases fitting TRBD2. The CDR3 covers 16 residues. V lost 4 bases and J lost 0; bases outside the gene matches: 5. Germline CDR1 and CDR2: LNHDA and SQIVND (reference sequence). CDR3 DNA sequence: TGTGCCAGTAGTAAAGCTAGCGGGGGGCTCTCCTACGAGCAGTACTTC. As protein: CASSKASGGLSYEQYF.

The chain has TRBV6-5 and TRBJ1-2; the match to TRBD1 covers 8 bases. The germline CDR1 and CDR2 sequences are MNHEY and SVGAGI. The ends lost 2 bases at V and 7 bases at J; junction bases unmatched: 3. This CDR3 region has 13 residues. For the CDR3, the DNA is TGTGCCAGCAGTTACGGGGGGACAGGTGGCTACACCTTC. Translated, it gives CASSYGGTGGYTF.

J is TRBJ1-1 and V is TRBV7-3; 9 positions agree with TRBD1. V lost 6 bases to trimming and J lost 5 bases; unmatched junction nucleotides: 13. This CDR3 is built from 16 residues. Germline V gene lookup returns CDR1 SGHTA and CDR2 FQGTGA. Here the CDR3 reads CASSPAGQGSWTEAFF. CDR3 in DNA: TGTGCCAGCAGTCCTGCGGGACAGGGATCTTGGACTGAAGCTTTCTTT.

This chain joins TRBV19 and TRBJ2-7; 7 nucleotides match TRBD1. With V trimmed by 5 bases and J by 0 bases, 4 bases remained unmatched. From germline, CDR1 is LNHDA and CDR2 SQIVND (reference sequence). This CDR3 comprises 14 residues. This chain's CDR3 is CASSLGDSSYEQYF. The CDR3 coding sequence is TGTGCCAGTAGTCTGGGGGACAGCTCCTACGAGCAGTACTTC.

The V and J genes are TRBV5-1 and TRBJ1-2, with 9 bases fitting TRBD1. Trimming removed 4 bases from V and 7 bases from J; junction bases left unmatched: 11. The germline gives CDR1 SGHRS, CDR2 YFSETQ. The CDR3 totals 15 residues. The CDR3 nucleotides are TGCGCCAGCAGCGTCCCGGGACAGGGCGTTGGTGGCTACACCTTC. It is translated as CASSVPGQGVGGYTF.

This sequence joins TRBV12-5 and TRBJ2-7; D might be TRBD1 (7 bases). CDR3 length: 13 amino acids. The V and J ends lost 6 bases and 10 bases respectively, with 19 bases between them. Per the germline V gene, CDR1 is LGHNT and CDR2 is FRNRAP. This CDR3 reads CASGRGTADPQYF. CDR3 coding DNA: TGTGCTAGTGGCCGCGGGACAGCTGATCCCCAGTACTTC.

The rearrangement uses TRBV11-3 and TRBJ1-4; unclear D gene. This CDR3 is built from 15 residues. Trimming took off 5 bases at V and 5 bases at J, with 15 bases between the two ends. CDR1 is SGHNT, CDR2 YENEEA, per germline. For the CDR3, the DNA is TGTGCCAGCAGCGCAAATTCCGGAGTCAATGAAAAACTGTTTTTT. Residues: CASSANSGVNEKLFF.

This chain joins TRBV10-2 and TRBJ2-1, with D maybe TRBD2 (5 bases). Germline CDR1 WSHSY, CDR2 SAAADI. CDR3 length equals 17 residues. V was shortened by 3 bases and J by 4 bases, with 19 bases between the two germline ends. Here the CDR3 DNA reads TGCGCCAGCAGTGATCCCGGTGGAGGTACCTTTTACAATGAGCAGTTCTTC. Translated: CASSDPGGGTFYNEQFF.

This clone counts as medium-sized (0.01 to 0.1%). The CDR3 DNA follows: TGTGCCAGCAGACTACGGGACACTAGCAATCAGCCCCAGCATTTT. It is translated as CASRLRDTSNQPQHF. V usage is TRBV2 and J usage is TRBJ1-5; perhaps TRBD1 as D (6 bases). CDR3 length: 15 residues. CDR1 is SNHLY and CDR2 is FYNNEI in the germline V gene. V was cut by 6 bases and J by 0 bases, with 12 bases left in between. Together with reference TRBV2 and TRBJ1-5, the CDR3 gives the full variable domain: EPEVTQTPSHQVTQMGQEVILRCVPISNHLYFYWYRQILGQKVEFLVSFYNNEISEKSEIFDDQFSVERPDGSNFTLKIRSTKLEDSAMYFCASRLRDTSNQPQHFGDGTRLSIL.

This rearrangement joins TRBV7-3 to TRBJ2-3; weak D call: TRBD2 (6 bases). The germline V and J ends were trimmed by 2 bases and 2 bases, with 11 bases remaining between them. There are 15 residues in the CDR3. Germline V gene lookup returns CDR1 SGHTA and CDR2 FQGTGA. DNA of the CDR3: TGTGCCAGCAGCTTAGGGACGGGACTCACAGATACGCAGTATTTT. Translating gives CASSLGTGLTDTQYF.

The gene calls are TRBV6-1 and TRBJ2-6; the D gene is possibly TRBD1 (5 bases). Germline V gene data show CDR1 as MNHNS and CDR2 as SASEGT. This CDR3 has 17 residues. Trimming shortened V by 2 bases and J by 0 bases, and 11 bases separated the two germline ends. CDR3 region: CASSERTRSSGANVLTF. In DNA, the CDR3 is TGTGCCAGCAGTGAAAGGACAAGAAGCTCTGGGGCCAACGTCCTGACTTTC.

V usage is TRBV27 and J usage is TRBJ2-3; 8 bases are shared with TRBD1. The CDR3 is 16 residues long. The V and J ends lost 0 bases and 6 bases, in that order; junction bases with no gene match: 8. Germline CDR1 reads MNHEY; CDR2 reads SMNVEV (reference sequence). The CDR3 coding sequence is TGTGCCAGCAGTTTATCCGCAGGGGGCCAAGTGGATACGCAGTATTTT. This codes for CASSLSAGGQVDTQYF.

V and J are TRBV7-9 and TRBJ1-2; D is ambiguous. Trimming cost V 3 bases and J 5 bases, with 7 bases left between them. Per the germline V gene, CDR1 is SEHNR and CDR2 is FQNEAQ (reference sequence). The CDR3 contains 12 residues. The CDR3 nucleotides are TGTGCCAGCAGCTTTGAGTCGTATGGCTACACCTTC. Translating gives CASSFESYGYTF.

The rearrangement links TRBV7-3 to TRBJ1-1; 10 bases line up with TRBD1. Trimming at V came to 5 bases and at J to 8 bases, leaving 8 bases not matched to a gene. The germline V gene has CDR1 SGHTA and CDR2 FQGTGA. This CDR3 is 14 amino acids long. The CDR3 DNA reads as TGTGCCAGCAGCCAATCCGGGACAGGGGCAGAAGCTTTCTTT. Amino acid sequence: CASSQSGTGAEAFF.